What follows are 5 T cell receptor beta chains derived from one specimen sequenced in a study of response to subunit inactivated influenza vaccine. One entry per CDR3 protein results from TCRdb running MiXCR on the RT-PCR reads. This sample has 170,000 or so distinct CDR3 sequences, with roughly a tenth found just once. This specimen was CD8+ T cells sorted from PBMCs, taken 23 months after vaccination. The source is a man between 50 and 70 years old who received an inactivated influenza vaccine.

This chain links TRBV4-1 with TRBJ2-7, with TRBD1 matching over 10 bases. CDR3 size: 16 residues. The germline V gene encodes CDR1 MGHRA and CDR2 YSYEKL. J gave up 4 bases and V 0 bases, and 6 bases lay outside the gene matches. The CDR3, as DNA: TGCGCCAGCAGCCAAGACGGCTCGGGACAGGGGTACGAGCAGTACTTC. Its protein product is CASSQDGSGQGYEQYF.

This clonotype was detected a few times. This sequence joins TRBV13 and TRBJ2-1, with TRBD1 matching 11 bases. With 4 bases clipped from V and 7 bases from J, the junction kept 6 bases outside the gene matches. Germline V gene data show CDR1 as PRHDT and CDR2 as FYEKMQ (reference sequence). The CDR3 covers 15 residues. CDR3 in DNA: TGTGCCAGCAGCTCGGACAGGGGGCTTCTAAATGAGCAGTTCTTC. Translating it yields CASSSDRGLLNEQFF.

This clonotype has a handful of counts. The chain joins TRBV5-1 to TRBJ1-2; no clear D. The CDR3 consists of 17 residues. Germline V gives CDR1 SGHRS, CDR2 YFSETQ. With 0 bases removed from V and 4 bases from J, the gap between germline ends came to 19 bases. The CDR3 here is CASSLGVMRGHSYGYTF. DNA of the CDR3: TGCGCCAGCAGCTTGGGGGTGATGCGGGGTCACAGCTATGGCTACACCTTC.

This clonotype was counted at least ten times. The rearrangement uses TRBV18 and TRBJ2-5, with 10 positions matching TRBD1. This CDR3 region has 14 residues. Germline trimming cut 0 bases from V and 5 bases from J; bases unmatched to any gene: 0. The germline V gene encodes CDR1 KGHSH and CDR2 LQKENI. In DNA form, the CDR3 reads TGTGCCAGCTCACCACCGGGACAGGGGGAGACCCAGTACTTC. As protein: CASSPPGQGETQYF.

As for this clonotype: With a much larger clone just one base away, this may be a read error. The gene calls are TRBV4-1 and TRBJ2-1; 11 bases align to TRBD1. The V gene end was trimmed by 5 bases and the J gene end by 0 bases; junction bases not matched to a gene: 3. Germline V lookup: CDR1 MGHRA, CDR2 YSYEKL. The CDR3 runs to 16 residues. CDR3 nucleotides: TGCGCCAGCAGCAAAGGGACAGGGGGCTCCTACAATGAGCAGTTCTTC. It specifies CASSKGTGGSYNEQFF.